The entry below describes one T cell receptor beta chain. Germline V gene data show CDR1 as LNHDA and CDR2 as SQIVND (reference sequence). Unmatched junction bases numbered 12, after V lost 6 bases and J lost 2 bases. CDR3 size: 20 residues. TCRB CDR3 was amplified from 2 ug genomic DNA or less. Amplification used 60 V beta primers and 13 J beta primers. Measured with immunoSEQ multiplex PCR; TCRdb has only the in-frame clones, and not every one. The repertoire holds about 92,000 clones, just over 85% seen once, with 15% to 18% in the top ten. The entry originates in a study of glioma-infiltrating T cells after dendritic cell vaccination. Study-level information: Dendritic cells derived from monocytes and pulsed with autologous tumor lysate formed the vaccine.

This sequence originates from a human donor with glioblastoma. The specimen comprised blood, sampled before dendritic cell vaccination. The V and J genes are TRBV19 and TRBJ2-2; 16 bases are shared with TRBD2. For the CDR3, the DNA is TGTGCCAGTAGCCCGGGACTAGCGGGAGGGATCTTGTATAACACCGGGGAGCTGTTTTTT. Amino acid sequence: CASSPGLAGGILYNTGELFF.